A single sample gave rise to the 24 T cell receptor beta chains below, sequenced in a study of blood T cells in healthy people across ages (dated by TCRdb to 2013 to 2016). Library creation used 5' RACE. Sequenced using an Illumina HiSeq 2500. A second 7 to 11 cycle PCR used a sample-barcoded 5' primer and a J-beta primer mix. The public reads were reprocessed in TCRdb via fastp at Q25 and MiXCR, keeping in-frame beta chains. Every CDR3 protein is listed once, alongside the most common genes and DNA of its rows. This sample gives 540,000 or so distinct CDR3 sequences in total; 24% of them show up just once. The ten largest clones add up to around 10% of the sample. These records were also assigned to another study, of T cells of mothers and their children.

The sample was blood. All receptors derive from a boy younger than 18 in good health.

The rearrangement uses TRBV29-1 and TRBJ2-2; TRBD2 matches at 7 bases. CDR1 SQVTM and CDR2 ANQGSEA come from the germline V gene. After removal of 6 bases from V and 0 bases from J, the junction contained 10 bases not matched to a gene. The CDR3 loop spans 16 amino acids. CDR3 sequence: CSVEPTSGANTGELFF. For the CDR3, the DNA is TGCAGCGTCGAACCGACCAGCGGGGCGAACACCGGGGAGCTGTTTTTT.

The V and J genes are TRBV19 and TRBJ2-3, with 9 nucleotides matching TRBD1. V shed 4 bases and J 5 bases; nucleotides not matched to a gene: 4. The CDR3 is made up of 14 amino acids. Germline-derived CDR1 and CDR2 are LNHDA and SQIVND (reference sequence). CDR3 nucleotide sequence: TGTGCCAGTAGTAGAGGACAGGGGCGAGATACGCAGTATTTT. Its protein product is CASSRGQGRDTQYF.

This clonotype was detected only a few times. The J gene is TRBJ1-5, the V gene TRBV5-6, with unresolved D. Trimming pared 1 base from V and 7 bases from J, leaving 9 bases between. This CDR3 is built from 13 residues. CDR1 is SGHDT, CDR2 YYEEEE, per germline. CDR3 nucleotides: TGTGCCAGCAGCTTGCGCGTCGGACAGCCCCAGCATTTT. Protein product: CASSLRVGQPQHF. The variable domain in full, completed from reference TRBV5-6 and TRBJ1-5, reads DAGVTQSPTHLIKTRGQQVTLRCSPKSGHDTVSWYQQALGQGPQFIFQYYEEEERQRGNFPDRFSGHQFPNYSSELNVNALLLGDSALYLCASSLRVGQPQHFGDGTRLSIL.

V and J are TRBV9 and TRBJ2-5; the D gene is possibly TRBD1 (6 bases). With the DNA end fitting TRBJ2-7 better, the J assignment may be wrong. Germline assignment: CDR1 SGDLS and CDR2 YYNGEE. This CDR3 is 13 amino acids long. This CDR3 reads CASSPRPGDEQYF. The CDR3 DNA reads TGTGCCAGCAGCCCTCGCCCAGGGGACGAGCAGTACTTC.

This clonotype was observed a few times. The chain recombines TRBV4-3 with TRBJ2-2; D tentatively fits TRBD1 or TRBD2 (5 bases each). This CDR3 has 19 residues. Germline V gives CDR1 LGHNA, CDR2 YSLEER. Trimming cost V 1 base and J 1 base, with 19 bases left between them. CDR3 DNA sequence: TGCGCCAGCAGCCAAGTTATAGTCCGGGGCAGGATGAACACCGGGGAGCTGTTTTTT. This encodes CASSQVIVRGRMNTGELFF.

The J gene is TRBJ2-3, the V gene TRBV18; the D is unclear. The germline CDR1 and CDR2 sequences are KGHSH and LQKENI. V dropped 3 bases and J dropped 1 base, with 14 bases sitting between them. This CDR3 is 16 amino acids long. The CDR3 spells CASSPLPGGGTDTQYF. CDR3 in DNA: TGTGCCAGCTCACCCCTACCCGGCGGTGGCACAGATACGCAGTATTTT. Using reference TRBV18 and TRBJ2-3 for the parts outside the CDR3, the full variable domain is NAGVMQNPRHLVRRRGQEARLRCSPMKGHSHVYWYRQLPEEGLKFMVYLQKENIIDESGMPKERFSAEFPKEGPSILRIQQVVRGDSAAYFCASSPLPGGGTDTQYFGPGTRLTVL.

This clonotype was recorded many times. This chain links TRBV28 with TRBJ2-1; 9 nucleotides match TRBD2. Germline V lookup: CDR1 MDHEN, CDR2 SYDVKM. The CDR3 is 15 amino acids. With 2 bases clipped from V and 4 bases from J, the junction kept 3 bases outside the gene matches. The CDR3: CASSLMAGGYNEQFF. Here the CDR3 DNA reads TGTGCCAGCAGTTTAATGGCGGGAGGGTACAATGAGCAGTTCTTC.

The table lists this clonotype with many counts. The chain employs TRBV5-1 and TRBJ2-2; D remains ambiguous. CDR3 size: 11 residues. Looked up from germline, CDR1 is SGHRS and CDR2 is YFSETQ. The V gene lost 4 bases and the J gene lost 7 bases, with 5 bases spanning the gap. CDR3 in DNA: TGCGCCAGCAGCCCGGGCGGGGAGCTGTTTTTT. Protein product: CASSPGGELFF.

V usage is TRBV2 and J usage is TRBJ2-7; 9 bases match TRBD1. Germline loops: CDR1 SNHLY, CDR2 FYNNEI. The CDR3 length is 15 residues. The V and J ends lost 6 bases and 0 bases, in that order; junction bases with no gene match: 6. CDR3 nucleotide sequence: TGTGCCAGCAGGAGGACAGGGGTAAGCTCCTACGAGCAGTACTTC. Translating it yields CASRRTGVSSYEQYF.

In its sample, this clonotype was seen a few times. The chain links TRBV9 to TRBJ2-3, with TRBD2 matching over 11 bases. CDR1 SGDLS and CDR2 YYNGEE come from the germline V gene. The ends lost 0 bases at V and 6 bases at J; junction bases unmatched: 9. The CDR3 covers 17 residues. The CDR3 nucleotides are TGTGCCAGCAGCGTAGCGACTAGCGGGGCCCCGGTGGATACGCAGTATTTT. This sequence encodes CASSVATSGAPVDTQYF.

The rearrangement uses TRBV20-1 and TRBJ2-4, with 7 positions matching TRBD2. Germline V gene sequence: CDR1 DFQATT, CDR2 SNEGSKA (reference sequence). The CDR3 extends over 14 amino acids. The V gene end was trimmed by 3 bases and the J gene end by 5 bases; junction bases not matched to a gene: 7. The CDR3 nucleotides are TGCAGTGCTAGGAACGCGGGAGTTCAAAACATTCAGTACTTC. It is translated as CSARNAGVQNIQYF.

This clonotype came up once. This CDR3 is CASSLRDRAGNEQFF. The CDR3 DNA reads as TGTGCCAGCAGCTTGCGGGACAGGGCGGGCAATGAGCAGTTCTTC. The chain links TRBV5-4 to TRBJ2-1, with TRBD1 matching 9 bases. With 1 base clipped from V and 6 bases from J, the junction kept 5 bases outside the gene matches. CDR1 and CDR2 from the germline V gene are SGHNT and YYREEE (reference sequence). The CDR3 is made up of 15 amino acids.

The chain employs TRBV4-3 and TRBJ1-2; D remains ambiguous. The germline gives CDR1 LGHNA, CDR2 YSLEER. The germline V and J ends were trimmed by 0 bases and 8 bases, with 16 bases remaining between them. There are 15 residues in the CDR3. CDR3 coding DNA: TGCGCCAGCAGCCAAGATACCTGGAAGGCGAAAGGCTACACCTTC. Residues: CASSQDTWKAKGYTF.

This chain links TRBV7-2 with TRBJ2-1, with 9 bases aligning to TRBD1. Germline values: CDR1 SGHTA, CDR2 FQGNSA. CDR3 size: 15 residues. The trim removed 5 bases at V and 6 bases at J, leaving 8 bases unmatched. Here the CDR3 DNA reads TGTGCCAGCAGCCGCCGTAAACAGGGGGCCAATGAGCAGTTCTTC. This codes for CASSRRKQGANEQFF.

The gene calls are TRBV7-9 and TRBJ2-2; D uncertain. Trimming took 0 bases from V and 3 from J, leaving 8 bases between them. The V gene's germline CDR1 is SEHNR and CDR2 FQNEAQ (reference sequence). This CDR3 has 15 amino acids. This CDR3 is CASSLALTDTGELFF. The CDR3 nucleotides are TGTGCCAGCAGCTTAGCCCTTACGGACACCGGGGAGCTGTTTTTT.

This chain uses TRBV19 with TRBJ1-2; 7 nucleotides line up with TRBD1. The germline V gene encodes CDR1 LNHDA and CDR2 SQIVND (reference sequence). The ends lost 5 bases at V and 6 bases at J; junction bases unmatched: 6. CDR3 length: 13 amino acids. As DNA, the CDR3 is TGTGCCAGTAGTGAGACAGGGAGAAATGGCTACACCTTC. Translation gives CASSETGRNGYTF.

The chain is built from TRBV5-1 and TRBJ2-1; D is uncertain. Germline V gives CDR1 SGHRS, CDR2 YFSETQ. V dropped 4 bases and J dropped 10 bases, with 21 bases sitting between them. The CDR3 consists of 15 residues. CDR3 DNA sequence: TGCGCCAGCAGCCCCGGCCCTCTCAGGAGCAACGAGCAGTTCTTC. It encodes CASSPGPLRSNEQFF.

This clonotype has more than one count but fewer than ten. The gene calls are TRBV15 and TRBJ2-5, with TRBD1 as a possible D gene (5 bases). CDR3 size: 13 residues. The germline CDR1 and CDR2 sequences are LNHNV and YYDKDF (reference sequence). The germline V and J ends were trimmed by 1 base and 9 bases, with 12 bases remaining between them. The CDR3 sequence is CATSRVREGAQYF. The CDR3 nucleotides are TGTGCCACCAGCAGAGTCAGGGAAGGAGCCCAGTACTTC.

V usage is TRBV29-1 and J usage is TRBJ2-5; D may correspond to TRBD1 or TRBD2 (7 bases each). This CDR3 contains 12 residues. V was trimmed by 4 bases and J by 5 bases, leaving 11 bases between them. CDR1 SQVTM and CDR2 ANQGSEA come from the germline V gene. For the CDR3, the DNA is TGCAGCGTTGCCCAGGGGGGGGAGACCCAGTACTTC. Translation: CSVAQGGETQYF.

A few counts support this clonotype. The V call is TRBV11-2, the J call TRBJ2-2; no clear D gene. The CDR3 covers 14 residues. Germline V gives CDR1 SGHAT, CDR2 FQNNGV. Trimming cost V 6 bases and J 2 bases, with 10 bases left between them. CDR3 protein: CASRFSDNTGELFF. CDR3 sequence (DNA): TGTGCCAGCAGGTTTTCAGATAACACCGGGGAGCTGTTTTTT.

The sample holds many counts of this clonotype. The chain links TRBV6-2 or TRBV6-3 to TRBJ1-1; D remains ambiguous. The length of the CDR3 is 14 residues. Trimming left V 3 bases short and J 1 base short, with 9 bases between. The germline V gene encodes CDR1 MNHEY and CDR2 SVGEGT. The CDR3 spells CASSYGGPNTEAFF. The CDR3 nucleotides read TGTGCCAGCAGTTATGGAGGACCGAACACTGAAGCTTTCTTT.

The chain carries TRBV27 and TRBJ2-2; 10 nucleotides align to TRBD1. CDR3 length: 15 residues. V dropped 6 bases and J dropped 8; count of bases not matched to a gene: 9. CDR1 and CDR2 from the germline V gene are MNHEY and SMNVEV (reference sequence). The CDR3 region is CASSSGTGAWGELFF. Here the CDR3 DNA reads TGTGCCAGCAGCTCCGGGACAGGGGCCTGGGGGGAGCTGTTTTTT.

This clonotype appeared a few times. The rearrangement joins TRBV27 to TRBJ2-3; D may be TRBD2 (6 bases). Per germline, CDR1 MNHEY and CDR2 SMNVEV (reference sequence). With 4 bases removed from V and 0 bases from J, the gap between germline ends came to 14 bases. The CDR3 loop spans 16 amino acids. The DNA of the CDR3 is TGTGCCAGCAGTTCCCCCGGGGGTTCTAGCACAGATACGCAGTATTTT. Residues: CASSSPGGSSTDTQYF.

The table lists this clonotype with a count of one. The chain uses TRBV5-6 and TRBJ1-2; no firm D call. Germline CDR1 is SGHDT and CDR2 is YYEEEE. The V end was cut by 4 bases, the J end by 7 bases, with 20 bases between. The CDR3 totals 15 residues. The CDR3 coding sequence is TGTGCCAGCAGCCTCATTTCGACGGGTACCGGTGGCTACACCTTC. Residues: CASSLISTGTGGYTF.